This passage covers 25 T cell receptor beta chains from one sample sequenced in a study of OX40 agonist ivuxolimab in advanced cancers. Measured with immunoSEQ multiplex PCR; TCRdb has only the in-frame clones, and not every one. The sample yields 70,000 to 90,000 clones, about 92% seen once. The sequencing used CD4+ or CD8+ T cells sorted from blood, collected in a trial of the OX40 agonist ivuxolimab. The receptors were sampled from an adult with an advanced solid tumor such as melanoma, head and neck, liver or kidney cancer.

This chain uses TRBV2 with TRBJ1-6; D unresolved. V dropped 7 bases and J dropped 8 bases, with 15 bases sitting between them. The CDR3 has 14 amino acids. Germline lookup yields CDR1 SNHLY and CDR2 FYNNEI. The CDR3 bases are TGTGCCAGCAAGAGGGAGGGAAGAGATTCACCCCTCCACTTT. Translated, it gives CASKREGRDSPLHF.

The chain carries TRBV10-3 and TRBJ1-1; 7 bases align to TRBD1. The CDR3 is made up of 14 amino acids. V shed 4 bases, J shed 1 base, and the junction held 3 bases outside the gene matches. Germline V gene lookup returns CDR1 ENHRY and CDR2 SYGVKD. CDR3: CAISAQGGNTEAFF. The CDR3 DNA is TGTGCCATCAGTGCGCAGGGGGGGAACACTGAAGCTTTCTTT.

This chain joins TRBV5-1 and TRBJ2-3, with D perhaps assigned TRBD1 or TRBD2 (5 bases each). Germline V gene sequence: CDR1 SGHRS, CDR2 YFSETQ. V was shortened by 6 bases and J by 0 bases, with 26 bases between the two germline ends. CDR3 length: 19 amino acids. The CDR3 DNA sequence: TGCGCCAGCACCGACCGGGACGGCGAAACCCGTTTGAGCACAGATACGCAGTATTTT. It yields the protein CASTDRDGETRLSTDTQYF.

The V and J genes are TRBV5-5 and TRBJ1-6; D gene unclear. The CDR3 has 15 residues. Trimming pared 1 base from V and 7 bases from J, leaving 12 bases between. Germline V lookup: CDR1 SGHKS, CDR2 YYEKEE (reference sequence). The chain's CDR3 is CASSLSVILNSPLHF. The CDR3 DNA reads TGTGCCAGCAGCTTGTCTGTGATCCTAAATTCACCCCTCCACTTT.

Here the CDR3 DNA reads TGCGCCAGCAGCTTTTTTGACAATTCCAATGGCTACACCTTC. Translating gives CASSFFDNSNGYTF. The J gene is TRBJ1-2, the V gene TRBV5-1; no clear D gene. This CDR3 has 14 residues. Between the trimmed V and J ends, which lost 2 bases and 6 bases, there was a span of 14 bases. Germline CDR1 and CDR2: SGHRS and YFSETQ.

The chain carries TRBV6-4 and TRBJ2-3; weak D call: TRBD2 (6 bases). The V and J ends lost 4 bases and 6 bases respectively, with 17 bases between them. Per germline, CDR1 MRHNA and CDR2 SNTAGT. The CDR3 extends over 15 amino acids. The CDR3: CASSVEGLKQDTQYF. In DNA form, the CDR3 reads TGTGCCAGCAGTGTGGAGGGACTGAAACAGGATACGCAGTATTTT.

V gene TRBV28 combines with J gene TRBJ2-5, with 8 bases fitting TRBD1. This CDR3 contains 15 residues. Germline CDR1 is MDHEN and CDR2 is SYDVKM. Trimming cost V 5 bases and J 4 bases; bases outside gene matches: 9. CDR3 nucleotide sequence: TGTGCCAGCAGTACTCAGGGGGCCGTCCGAGAGACCCAGTACTTC. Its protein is CASSTQGAVRETQYF.

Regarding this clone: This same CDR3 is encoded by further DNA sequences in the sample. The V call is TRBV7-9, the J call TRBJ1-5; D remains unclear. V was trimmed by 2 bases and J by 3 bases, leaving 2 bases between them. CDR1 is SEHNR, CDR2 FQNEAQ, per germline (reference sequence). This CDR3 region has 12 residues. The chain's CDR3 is CASSLTNQPQHF. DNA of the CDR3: TGTGCCAGCAGCTTAACCAATCAGCCCCAGCATTTT.

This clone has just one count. CDR3 loop: CASTSQGYTEAFF. The DNA for the CDR3 is TGCGCCAGCACCTCACAGGGATACACTGAAGCTTTCTTT. V usage is TRBV5-1 and J usage is TRBJ1-1; D possibly corresponds to TRBD1 (6 bases). Germline loops: CDR1 SGHRS, CDR2 YFSETQ. V shed 6 bases and J shed 3 bases, with 12 bases lying between them. CDR3 length: 13 residues.

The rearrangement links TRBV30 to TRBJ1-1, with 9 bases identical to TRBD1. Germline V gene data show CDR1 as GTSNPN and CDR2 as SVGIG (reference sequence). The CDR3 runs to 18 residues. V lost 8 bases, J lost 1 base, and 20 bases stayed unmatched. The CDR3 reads CARGLDRGRPGGNTEAFF. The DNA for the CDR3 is TGTGCCCGGGGCCTGGACAGGGGCCGCCCTGGGGGGAACACTGAAGCTTTCTTT. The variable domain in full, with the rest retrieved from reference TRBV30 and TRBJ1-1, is SQTIHQWPATLVQPVGSPLSLECTVEGTSNPNLYWYRQAAGRGLQLLFYSVGIGQISSEVPQNLSASRPQDRQFILSSKKLLLSDSGFYLCARGLDRGRPGGNTEAFFGQGTRLTVV.

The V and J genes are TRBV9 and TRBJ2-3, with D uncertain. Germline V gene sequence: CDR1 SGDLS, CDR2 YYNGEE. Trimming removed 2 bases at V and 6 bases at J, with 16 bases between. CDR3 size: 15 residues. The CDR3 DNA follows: TGTGCCAGCAGCGTGTCATCCGTGTGGAGTGATACGCAGTATTTT. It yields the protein CASSVSSVWSDTQYF.

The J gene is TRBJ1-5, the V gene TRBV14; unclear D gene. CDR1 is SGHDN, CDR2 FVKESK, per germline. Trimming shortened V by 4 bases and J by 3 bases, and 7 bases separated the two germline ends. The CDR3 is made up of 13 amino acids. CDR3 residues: CASSLKDNQPQHF. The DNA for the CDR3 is TGTGCCAGCAGCCTGAAGGACAATCAGCCCCAGCATTTT.

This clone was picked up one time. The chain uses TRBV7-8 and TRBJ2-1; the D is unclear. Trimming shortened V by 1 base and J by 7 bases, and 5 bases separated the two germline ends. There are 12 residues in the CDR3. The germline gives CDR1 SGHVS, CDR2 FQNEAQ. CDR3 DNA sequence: TGTGCCAGCAGCTTAGGCCTTAATGAGCAGTTCTTC. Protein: CASSLGLNEQFF.

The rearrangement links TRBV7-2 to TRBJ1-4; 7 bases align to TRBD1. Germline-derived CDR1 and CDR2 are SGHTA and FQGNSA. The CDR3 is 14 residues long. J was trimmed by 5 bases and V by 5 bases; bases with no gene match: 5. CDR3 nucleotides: TGTGCCAGCAGCAGGACAGGTTTAAATGAAAAACTGTTTTTT. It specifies CASSRTGLNEKLFF.

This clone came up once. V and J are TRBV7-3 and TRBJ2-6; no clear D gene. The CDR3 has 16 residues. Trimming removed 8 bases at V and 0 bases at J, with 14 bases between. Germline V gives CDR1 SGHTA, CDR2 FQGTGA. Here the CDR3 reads CASGVTLSSGANVLTF. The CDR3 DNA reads TGTGCCAGCGGGGTAACCCTTTCCTCTGGGGCCAACGTCCTGACTTTC.

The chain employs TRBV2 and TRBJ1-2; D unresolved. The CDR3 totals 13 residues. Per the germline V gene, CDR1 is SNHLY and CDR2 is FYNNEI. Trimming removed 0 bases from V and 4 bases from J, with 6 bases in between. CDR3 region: CASSEALSYGYTF. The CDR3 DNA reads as TGTGCCAGCAGTGAAGCGCTCAGCTATGGCTACACCTTC.

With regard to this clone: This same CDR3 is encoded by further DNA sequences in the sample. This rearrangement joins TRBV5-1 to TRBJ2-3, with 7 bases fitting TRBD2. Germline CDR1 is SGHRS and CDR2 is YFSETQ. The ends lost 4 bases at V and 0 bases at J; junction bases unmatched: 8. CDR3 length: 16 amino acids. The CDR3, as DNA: TGCGCCAGCAGCCCCTCCGGGGGGTCTAGCACAGATACGCAGTATTTT. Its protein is CASSPSGGSSTDTQYF.

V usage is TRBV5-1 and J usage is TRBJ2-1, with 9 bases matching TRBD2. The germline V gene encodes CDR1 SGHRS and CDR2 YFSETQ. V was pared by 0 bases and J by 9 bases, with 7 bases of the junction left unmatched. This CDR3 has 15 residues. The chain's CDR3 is CASSLELSGGTEQFF. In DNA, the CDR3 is TGCGCCAGCAGCTTGGAACTGAGCGGGGGGACTGAGCAGTTCTTC. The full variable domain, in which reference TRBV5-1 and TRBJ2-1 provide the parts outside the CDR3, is KAGVTQTPRYLIKTRGQQVTLSCSPISGHRSVSWYQQTPGQGLQFLFEYFSETQRNKGNFPGRFSGRQFSNSRSEMNVSTLELGDSALYLCASSLELSGGTEQFFGPGTRLTVL.

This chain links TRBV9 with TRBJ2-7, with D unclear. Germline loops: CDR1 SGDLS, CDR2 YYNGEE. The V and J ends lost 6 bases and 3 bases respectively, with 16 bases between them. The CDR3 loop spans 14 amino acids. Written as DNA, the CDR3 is TGTGCCAGCAAGACCCCCTTCCGCAACTACGAGCAGTACTTC. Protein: CASKTPFRNYEQYF.

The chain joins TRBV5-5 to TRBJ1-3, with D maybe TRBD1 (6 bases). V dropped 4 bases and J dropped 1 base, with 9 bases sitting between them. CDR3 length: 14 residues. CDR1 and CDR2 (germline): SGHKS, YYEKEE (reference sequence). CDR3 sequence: CASSATGSGNTIYF. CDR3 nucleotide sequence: TGTGCCAGCAGCGCGACAGGTTCTGGAAACACCATATATTTT.

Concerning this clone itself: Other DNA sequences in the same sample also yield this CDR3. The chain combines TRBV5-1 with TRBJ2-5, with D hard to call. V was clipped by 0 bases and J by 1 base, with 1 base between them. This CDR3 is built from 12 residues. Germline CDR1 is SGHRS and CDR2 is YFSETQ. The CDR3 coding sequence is TGCGCCAGCAGCTTGGCCCAAGAGACCCAGTACTTC. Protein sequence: CASSLAQETQYF.

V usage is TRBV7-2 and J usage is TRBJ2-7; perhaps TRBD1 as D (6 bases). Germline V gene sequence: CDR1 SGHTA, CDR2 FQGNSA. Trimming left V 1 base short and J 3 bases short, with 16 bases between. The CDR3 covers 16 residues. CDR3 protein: CASSLVVGTPRYEQYF. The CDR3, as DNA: TGTGCCAGCAGCTTAGTGGTAGGGACACCTCGCTACGAGCAGTACTTC.

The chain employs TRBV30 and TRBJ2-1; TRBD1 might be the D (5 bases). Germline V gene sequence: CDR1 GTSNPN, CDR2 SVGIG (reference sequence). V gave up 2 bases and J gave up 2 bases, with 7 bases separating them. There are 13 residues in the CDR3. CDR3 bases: TGTGCCTGGAGTAACAGGCCCTACAATGAGCAGTTCTTC. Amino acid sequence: CAWSNRPYNEQFF.

The CDR3 region is CASSPAFETEAFF. The CDR3 nucleotides are TGTGCCAGCTCACCAGCCTTTGAGACTGAAGCTTTCTTT. The chain is built from TRBV18 and TRBJ1-1; no clear D. V was clipped by 2 bases and J by 5 bases, with 9 bases between them. CDR3 length: 13 amino acids. Germline V gene data show CDR1 as KGHSH and CDR2 as LQKENI.

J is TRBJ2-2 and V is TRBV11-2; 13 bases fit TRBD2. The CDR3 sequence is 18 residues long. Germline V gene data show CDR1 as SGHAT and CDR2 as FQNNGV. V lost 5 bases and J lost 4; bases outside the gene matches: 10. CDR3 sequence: CASSPRTSGSSRTGELFF. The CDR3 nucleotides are TGTGCCAGCAGCCCCCGGACTAGCGGGAGTTCTCGCACCGGGGAGCTGTTTTTT.